The 3 T cell receptor beta chains below were found in one sample sequenced in a study of OX40 agonist ivuxolimab in advanced cancers. Clones were read by immunoSEQ multiplex PCR, and TCRdb kept only the in-frame ones, dropping some. The table has fewer than 65,000 clones, roughly nine tenths seen once; the top ten hold 10% to 13%. Here the sequenced sample was CD4+ or CD8+ T cells sorted from blood, taken in a trial of the OX40 agonist ivuxolimab. The receptor source for this set is an adult with an advanced solid tumor such as melanoma, head and neck, liver or kidney cancer.

The sample holds a few counts of this clone. This chain connects TRBV28 to TRBJ2-7; the D is unclear. The V gene's germline CDR1 is MDHEN and CDR2 SYDVKM. The CDR3 totals 17 residues. V was shortened by 3 bases and J by 2 bases, with 20 bases between the two germline ends. The CDR3 is CASSFFGRREVTYEQYF. CDR3 sequence (DNA): TGTGCCAGCAGTTTTTTCGGACGACGAGAGGTCACCTACGAGCAGTACTTC.

The J gene is TRBJ1-1, the V gene TRBV6-1, with a possible D match to TRBD1 (5 bases). Germline-derived CDR1 and CDR2 are MNHNS and SASEGT. The CDR3 spans 15 residues. V lost 2 bases to trimming and J lost 5 bases, with 15 bases between them. CDR3 in amino acids: CASSEFSQGLTEAFF. For the CDR3, the DNA is TGTGCCAGCAGTGAATTCTCCCAGGGTCTGACTGAAGCTTTCTTT.

The CDR3 reads CASSPGTGRVGTDTQYF. Here the CDR3 DNA reads TGTGCCAGCAGCCCCGGGACAGGGAGGGTGGGCACAGATACGCAGTATTTT. The gene calls are TRBV28 and TRBJ2-3; 9 nucleotides agree with TRBD1. This CDR3 is 17 amino acids long. V shed 6 bases and J 1 base; nucleotides not matched to a gene: 11. Germline CDR1 is MDHEN and CDR2 is SYDVKM.